Below, 9 T cell receptor beta chains from the same sample are listed, as sequenced in a study of shared clonotypes between healthy human individuals. The protocol was immunoSEQ multiplex PCR, while the TCRdb copy is restricted to in-frame clones and leaves out a portion. In the table there are 980,000 or so clones, more than 75% of which are singletons. Sequencing was performed on memory CD4+ T cells sorted from blood. Subset described: CD45RA-negative fraction. The receptors stem from a man aged 18-30 years in good health.

V and J are TRBV30 and TRBJ1-5; D may be TRBD1 (5 bases). The germline V gene has CDR1 GTSNPN and CDR2 SVGIG (reference sequence). V was pared by 0 bases and J by 1 base, with 13 bases between. The CDR3 is 16 residues long. The CDR3 coding sequence is TGTGCCTGGAGTGTCCAGGGAGGACTGAGCAATCAGCCCCAGCATTTT. Its protein is CAWSVQGGLSNQPQHF.

The chain uses TRBV5-6 and TRBJ1-6, with 10 bases fitting TRBD1. The CDR3 has 16 residues. Germline assignment: CDR1 SGHDT and CDR2 YYEEEE. Trimming cost V 0 bases and J 12 bases; bases outside gene matches: 9. CDR3 sequence reads: CASSLGTGGSFGPLHF. The DNA of the CDR3 is TGTGCCAGCAGCTTGGGGACAGGGGGTTCCTTTGGACCCCTCCACTTT.

A word on this clone: A read error may explain this, as a much larger clone is one base away. The chain combines TRBV11-3 with TRBJ2-2; D remains ambiguous. The CDR3 is made up of 11 amino acids. The germline V and J ends were trimmed by 2 bases and 7 bases, with 2 bases remaining between them. Germline V gives CDR1 SGHNT, CDR2 YENEEA. The CDR3 protein is CASSLNGELFF. The CDR3 region has the DNA TGTGCCAGCAGCTTAAACGGGGAGCTGTTTTTT.

A single count supports this clone. The chain couples TRBV7-9 to TRBJ2-3; D is uncertain. The CDR3 extends over 14 amino acids. The germline V gene encodes CDR1 SEHNR and CDR2 FQNEAQ (reference sequence). Trimming removed 7 bases at V and 1 base at J, with 12 bases between. CDR3 protein: CASTTRWGTDTQYF. The CDR3 DNA is TGTGCCAGCACGACTCGTTGGGGCACAGATACGCAGTATTTT.

The chain is built from TRBV19 and TRBJ2-1; D could derive from TRBD1 or TRBD2 (6 bases each). V was clipped by 4 bases and J by 12 bases, with 16 bases between them. Looked up from germline, CDR1 is LNHDA and CDR2 is SQIVND (reference sequence). The CDR3 length is 13 residues. The CDR3: CASSTTEQGGQFF. The CDR3 coding sequence is TGTGCCAGTAGTACAACGGAACAGGGAGGGCAGTTCTTC.

This sequence joins TRBV10-3 and TRBJ2-7; tentative D call: TRBD1 (7 bases). The CDR3 totals 12 residues. CDR1 is ENHRY and CDR2 is SYGVKD in the germline V gene. V lost 10 bases to trimming and J lost 3 bases, with 13 bases between them. CDR3 amino acids: CATGQDYYEQYF. CDR3 coding DNA: TGTGCCACAGGACAGGACTACTACGAGCAGTACTTC.

V gene TRBV6-5 combines with J gene TRBJ2-7, with a weak D call TRBD2 (7 bases). This CDR3 contains 16 residues. V was trimmed by 0 bases and J by 1 base, leaving 13 bases between them. Germline V CDR1 and CDR2: MNHEY, SVGAGI. In DNA, the CDR3 is TGTGCCAGCAGTTACTCAACGGGGGGCAAGTCCTACGAGCAGTACTTC. Amino acid sequence: CASSYSTGGKSYEQYF.

This clone has a single count. The V call is TRBV10-3, the J call TRBJ2-5, with D perhaps TRBD1 (6 bases). Per germline, CDR1 ENHRY and CDR2 SYGVKD. The ends were cut back, 4 bases at V and 5 bases at J, with 11 bases in the middle. The CDR3 length is 13 residues. The CDR3 DNA reads as TGTGCCATCAGTGTTGGCCAGGGGGAGACCCAGTACTTC. This sequence encodes CAISVGQGETQYF.

This sequence joins TRBV10-3 and TRBJ2-1; 7 bases are shared with TRBD1. The germline CDR1 and CDR2 sequences are ENHRY and SYGVKD. The V and J ends lost 6 bases and 4 bases, in that order; junction bases with no gene match: 3. The CDR3 loop spans 13 amino acids. The CDR3 here is CAISRDRYNEQFF. The CDR3 DNA sequence: TGTGCCATCAGCCGGGACAGATACAATGAGCAGTTCTTC.